A selection of T cell receptor beta chains follows, all from one sample in a study of T-cell reconstitution after alpha-beta-depleted transplantation in children. TCRdb fed the PCR reads into MiXCR, producing one record per CDR3 protein. The sample includes some 500,000 distinct CDR3 sequences, about a sixth of them seen just once. Specimen: PBMCs from the stem cell graft donor, collected from the stem cell graft. These receptors came from a human donor who donated a stem cell graft to a child with acute lymphoblastic leukemia. CDR3s include the opening cysteine and the closing phenylalanine or tryptophan. The D gene is left open where the match is weak. The size entry is marked missing in some rows and otherwise reads once, few, many or a size class.

>.|TRBV2|TRBJ2-7|few
TGTGCCAGCAGTGAAGCCGGACAGAGAGGCGAGCAGTACTTC
CASSEAGQRGEQYF
>.|TRBV30|TRBJ1-4|.
TGTGCCTGGAGTCCGGCAGGGGTCGAAAAACTGTTTTTT
CAWSPAGVEKLFF
>.|TRBV6-5|TRBJ2-6|few
TGTGCCAGCAGTTACTTTTGGCACGGCTCTGGGGCCAACGTCCTGACTTTC
CASSYFWHGSGANVLTF
>.|TRBV5-5|TRBJ2-7|few
TGTGCCAGCAGCTTGGACTCGACCCCCTACGAGCAGTACTTC
CASSLDSTPYEQYF
>TRBD1|TRBV7-3|TRBJ1-1|.
TGTGCCAGCAGCTCGCAGGGGGCGGTCACTGAAGCTTTCTTT
CASSSQGAVTEAFF
>TRBD1|TRBV4-1|TRBJ2-3|.
TGCGCCAGCAGCCACCAAACAGGGGCCACAGATACGCAGTATTTT
CASSHQTGATDTQYF
>.|TRBV18|TRBJ1-1|.
TGTGCCAGCTCACCGGACACGGGCTATGAAGCTTTCTTT
CASSPDTGYEAFF
>.|TRBV20-1|TRBJ1-2|few
TGCAGTGCTATCGGGACTGTGAACTATGGCTACACCTTC
CSAIGTVNYGYTF
>TRBD2|TRBV3-1|TRBJ2-1|.
TGTGCCAGCAGCCAAGATACACTAGCGGGGTACAATGAGCAGTTCTTC
CASSQDTLAGYNEQFF
>.|TRBV5-1|TRBJ1-4|few
TGCGCCAGCAGCTTGAATTCGGGCGGGGAAAAACTGTTTTTT
CASSLNSGGEKLFF
>.|TRBV15|TRBJ2-7|.
TGTGCCACCAGCAGAGATAATGAACAGACCTACGAGCAGTACTTC
CATSRDNEQTYEQYF
>.|TRBV13|TRBJ1-5|few
TGTGCCAGCAGCCTACAGGGAGATGAGCAGCCCCAGCATTTT
CASSLQGDEQPQHF
>.|TRBV20-1|TRBJ1-2|few
TGCAGTGCTAGAGTCGGAAGGGAATATGGCTACACCTTC
CSARVGREYGYTF
>.|TRBV15|TRBJ2-3|.
TGTGCCACCAGCAGAGATTACCAGGGACCGAGCACAGATACGCAGTATTTT
CATSRDYQGPSTDTQYF
>.|TRBV20-1|TRBJ2-7|few
TGCAGTGCTAATCGAGACAGAACTATCCCCAGCTCCTACGAGCAGTACTTC
CSANRDRTIPSSYEQYF
>TRBD2|TRBV15|TRBJ2-3|.
TGTGCCACCAGCAGAGCTGGGGGGGGGACAGATACGCAGTATTTT
CATSRAGGGTDTQYF
>.|TRBV7-6|TRBJ2-7|few
TGTGCCAGCACCTCGAGTTTGGACGAGCAGTACTTC
CASTSSLDEQYF
>TRBD2|TRBV9|TRBJ2-7|.
TGTGCCAGCAGCGTAGGGGATAGCGGGGCCTACGAGCAGTACTTC
CASSVGDSGAYEQYF
>.|TRBV29-1|TRBJ2-7|few
TGCAGCGTTGAAGGAGGACAGGAGGGCTACGAGCAGTACTTC
CSVEGGQEGYEQYF
>.|TRBV7-6|TRBJ2-1|few
TGTGCCAGCAGCTTAGTTTACCCCACCGACGGACATGAGCAGTTCTTC
CASSLVYPTDGHEQFF
>.|TRBV5-6|TRBJ1-1|.
TGTGCCAGCAGCCCACTCTCGGAGGGGGATAGAGCTTTCTTT
CASSPLSEGDRAFF
>TRBD2|TRBV20-1|TRBJ2-1|.
TGCAGTGCTAGAGGACTAGCGGACGGCTACAATGAGCAGTTCTTC
CSARGLADGYNEQFF
>TRBD2|TRBV12-3/TRBV12-4|TRBJ2-5|many
TGTGCCAGCAGTCAGGGGTGGGGACTAGCGTCTCGAGAGGACTTC
CASSQGWGLASREDF
>TRBD2|TRBV9|TRBJ2-7|few
TGTGCCAGCAGCGTAGGGGCAGGCGGGAGAACCTACGAGCAGTACTTC
CASSVGAGGRTYEQYF
>.|TRBV6-1|TRBJ2-1|few
TGTGCCAGCAGAGCCGGGACTGGCAATGAGCAGTTCTTC
CASRAGTGNEQFF
>.|TRBV20-1|TRBJ2-7|few
TGCAGTGCCTCCTCTCTGAGGGCTCCCGAGGGCGAGCAGTACTTC
CSASSLRAPEGEQYF
>.|TRBV5-1|TRBJ1-2|few
TGCGCCAGCAGCTTGGTCCCCAAGGGGCCCGAAAACTATGGCTACACCTTC
CASSLVPKGPENYGYTF
>.|TRBV7-9|TRBJ2-7|few
TGTGCCAGCAGCCCCTGGGAAGGGGGTATGACTGCGCAGTACTTC
CASSPWEGGMTAQYF
>TRBD2|TRBV20-1|TRBJ2-4|few
TGCAGTGCGTCAACTAGCGGGAGGGCCCTAGCCAAAAACATTCAGTACTTC
CSASTSGRALAKNIQYF
>.|TRBV6-2/TRBV6-3|TRBJ2-7|few
TGTGCCACCGAGGGGGGTCTCCGGGCTGGTGAGCAGTACTTC
CATEGGLRAGEQYF
>.|TRBV12-3/TRBV12-4|TRBJ2-1|few
TGTGCCAGCAGTTTATCAGATTACAATGAGCAGTTCTTC
CASSLSDYNEQFF
>.|TRBV15|TRBJ2-7|once
TGTGCCACCAGCCTACGGGGGCTACCTTACGAGCAGTACTTC
CATSLRGLPYEQYF
>.|TRBV6-5|TRBJ2-1|.
TGTGCCAGCGGGCGTGAGCAGTTCTTC
CASGREQFF
>.|TRBV4-1|TRBJ2-1|.
TGCGCCAGCAGCGGGGGCCTGGGTGCGGATGAGCAGTTCTTC
CASSGGLGADEQFF
>.|TRBV12-3/TRBV12-4|TRBJ1-3|few
TGTGCCAGCAGTCCGCCCCGGGGGGGATCTGGAAACACCATATATTTT
CASSPPRGGSGNTIYF
>.|TRBV3-1|TRBJ2-2|.
TGTGCCAGCAGCCCTTTGGGTCCGCCGGAAGGGGTAACCGGGGAGCTGTTTTTT
CASSPLGPPEGVTGELFF
>TRBD1|TRBV12-3/TRBV12-4|TRBJ1-3|few
TGTGCCAGCAGTTTATGGGACAGTGGAAACACCATATATTTT
CASSLWDSGNTIYF
>TRBD2|TRBV30|TRBJ2-7|few
TGTGCCTGGGGTCGCGGACTAGCGGGACCGTACGAGCAGTACTTC
CAWGRGLAGPYEQYF
>.|TRBV5-1|TRBJ1-2|.
TGCGCCAGCAGCTTGAACGTCCGCGGCTACACCTTC
CASSLNVRGYTF
>TRBD1|TRBV6-1|TRBJ1-1|few
TGTGCCAGCAGTGATCCCGGGACAGGGGGCGGTAGGGCGCAAGCTTTCTTT
CASSDPGTGGGRAQAFF
>TRBD2|TRBV6-1|TRBJ2-1|.
TGTGCCAGCAGGAAATTTGGCGGGGGATACAATGAGCAGTTCTTC
CASRKFGGGYNEQFF
>TRBD2|TRBV5-1|TRBJ2-1|few
TGCGCCAGCAGCAAGGGAGGGCCGACCCACTACAATGAGCAGTTCTTC
CASSKGGPTHYNEQFF
>TRBD1|TRBV11-2|TRBJ1-2|.
TGTGCCAGCAGCCTCACACAGGGGGCCGGTGGCTACACCTTC
CASSLTQGAGGYTF
>TRBD1|TRBV20-1|TRBJ2-3|.
TGCAGTGCTAGAGTTGGGACAGGGTTTTCGGATACGCAGTATTTT
CSARVGTGFSDTQYF
>.|TRBV6-2/TRBV6-3|TRBJ1-1|few
TGTGCCAGCAGTTGGACCGCCGGGACACGTTCTTTGAACACTGAAGCTTTCTTT
CASSWTAGTRSLNTEAFF
>.|TRBV16|TRBJ2-7|few
TGTGCCAGCAGCCAAGCCGGGGCAGGGGTGAACCACGAGCAGTACTTC
CASSQAGAGVNHEQYF
>TRBD1|TRBV11-1|TRBJ2-7|many
TGTGCCAGCAGCCCAGGACAGGGGTTCGAGCAGTACTTC
CASSPGQGFEQYF
>.|TRBV2|TRBJ2-7|few
TGTGCCACTAGGACCGATAACTCCTACGAGCAGTACTTC
CATRTDNSYEQYF
>TRBD2|TRBV29-1|TRBJ2-1|once
TGCAGCGTGTCGACTAGCGGGAACGACAATGAGCAGTTCTTC
CSVSTSGNDNEQFF
>TRBD2|TRBV20-1|TRBJ2-1|few
TGCAGTGGAGTAACGGGAGGGTCTTACAATGAGCAGTTCTTC
CSGVTGGSYNEQFF
>.|TRBV7-2|TRBJ2-7|few
TGTGCCAGCAGTAGGGGCCCTCTCCCCTACGAGCAGTACTTC
CASSRGPLPYEQYF
>TRBD1|TRBV7-3|TRBJ1-1|few
TGTGCCAGCAGCCCGACAGGGGGAGTGACTGAAGCTTTCTTT
CASSPTGGVTEAFF
>.|TRBV5-1|TRBJ1-2|few
TGCGCCAGCAGACAGGATTTGTATGGCTACACCTTC
CASRQDLYGYTF
>.|TRBV21-1|TRBJ2-3|.
TGTGCCAGCAGCAACATCCGGGACAGGGTTTTTTGGACAGATACGCAGTATTTT
CASSNIRDRVFWTDTQYF
>.|TRBV12-3/TRBV12-4|TRBJ2-1|.
TGTGCCAGCAGTTCTGCGCAGTCCGAGTACAATGAGCAGTTCTTC
CASSSAQSEYNEQFF